These 8 T cell receptor beta chains came from one sample sequenced in a study of T cells in women clearing cervical HPV infection. The protocol was immunoSEQ multiplex PCR, while the TCRdb copy is restricted to in-frame clones and leaves out a portion. With about 39,000 clones in the sample, the ten largest clones hold just under 6.5%. The specimen was blood buffy coat. These receptors all stem from a woman between 18 and 69 years old with a cervical HPV16 infection that either progressed to CIN3+ or cleared (not recorded which).

In regard to this clone: The CDR3 end falls 3 residues outside the read, so it is completed with the germline J gene. The rearrangement links TRBV4-2 to TRBJ2-7; D is ambiguous. The CDR3 is 15 residues long. The germline V and J ends were trimmed by 1 base and 4 bases, with 14 bases remaining between them. Germline CDR1 is LGHNA and CDR2 is YNFKEQ. The CDR3 reads CASSQGVAVYYEQYF. The DNA read from the CDR3 is TGTGCCAGCAGCCAAGGAGTGGCAGTTTATTACGAG.

Of note for this clone: The read terminates 3 residues ahead of where the CDR3 ends, so the germline J gene completes it. V and J are TRBV5-3 and TRBJ1-1; no firm D call. TRBV5-3 belongs to the ORF category, with a function that is uncertain. The CDR3 length is 14 residues. The V end was cut by 7 bases, the J end by 1 base, with 14 bases between. The chain's CDR3 is CARPGSSGNTEAFF. The part of the CDR3 DNA that was read is TGTGCCAGACCGGGGAGTTCGGGGAACACTGAA.

Regarding this clone: From the germline J gene comes the end of the CDR3, since the read stops 3 residues before it. The gene calls are TRBV7-2 and TRBJ1-1, with 9 bases fitting TRBD1. This CDR3 has 12 residues. Germline V CDR1 and CDR2: SGHTA, FQGNSA. CDR3 sequence: CASSITGGKAFF. CDR3 bases read: TGTGCCAGCAGCATTACAGGGGGCAAG.

Note on this clone: The observed sequence ends 3 residues before the CDR3 terminus, with the missing tail filled in from the germline J gene. This chain connects TRBV4-1 to TRBJ2-5; possibly TRBD2 for D (6 bases). The CDR3 spans 13 residues. The germline gives CDR1 MGHRA, CDR2 YSYEKL. Partial CDR3 DNA: TGCGCCAGCAGCCCCCGACTAGGAGGAACC. This translates into CASSPRLGGT. The CDR3 reads in full as CASSPRLGGTQYF.

On this clone: The missing CDR3 end, 3 residues past where the read stops, is filled in from the germline J gene. The chain employs TRBV19 and TRBJ1-4, with D possibly matching TRBD1 (5 bases). The CDR3 contains 14 residues. Germline loops: CDR1 LNHDA, CDR2 SQIVND (reference sequence). The part of the CDR3 DNA that was read is TGTGCCAGTAGTATGGGACTCCTAAATTCACCA. It is translated as CASSMGLLNSP. The entire CDR3 protein reads CASSMGLLNSPLFF.

As for this clone: Read sequence stops 3 residues before the CDR3 end, and the germline J gene provides the missing end. The V and J genes are TRBV6-1 and TRBJ1-5; 8 positions agree with TRBD1. The junction had 6 bases not matched to a gene; V was cut back by 4 bases and J by 4 bases. The CDR3 has 15 amino acids. CDR1 MNHNS and CDR2 SASEGT come from the germline V gene. The CDR3 DNA, read in part, is TGTGCCAGCAGTGTGGGACAGGATCGTAATCAGCCC. It translates to CASSVGQDRNQP. The entire CDR3 protein reads CASSVGQDRNQPQHF.

Points on this clone: The CDR3 goes on 3 residues after the read ends, and that part is filled in from the germline J gene. The V gene is TRBV30, the J gene TRBJ1-1; maybe TRBD1 (5 bases). Trimming removed 4 bases from V and 4 bases from J, with 13 bases in between. Germline V gene data show CDR1 as GTSNPN and CDR2 as SVGIG (reference sequence). The CDR3 extends over 13 amino acids. The CDR3 spells CAWTLGPGTEAFF. The sequenced CDR3 bases are TGTGCCTGGACTTTGGGGCCGGGCACTGAA.

In regard to this clone: The CDR3 end is not reached by the read, which stops 3 residues before it; the germline J gene fills it in. The rearrangement links TRBV10-3 to TRBJ1-3; the D is unclear. The CDR3 has 17 amino acids. Germline V gene sequence: CDR1 ENHRY, CDR2 SYGVKD. With 2 bases removed from V and 4 bases from J, the gap between germline ends came to 18 bases. CDR3 in amino acids: CAISEKKGSTGGNTIYF. CDR3 DNA (partial): TGTGCCATCAGTGAGAAGAAAGGATCGACGGGGGGAAACACC.